This T cell receptor (beta chain) was obtained from a study of shared T cell receptors in the human thymus. Profiling relied on immunoSEQ multiplex PCR, and the TCRdb table lists in-frame clones only, not all of them. The sample includes about 380,000 clones, roughly 94% of them seen just once. CDR3 length: 13 residues. Trimming shortened V by 4 bases and J by 8 bases, and 13 bases separated the two germline ends. CDR1 and CDR2 from the germline V gene are SGHNT and YYREEE (reference sequence). The receptor's source is a human donor. The V call is TRBV5-4, the J call TRBJ2-1, with D perhaps matching TRBD1 (6 bases). The sequenced material came from thymocytes. This CDR3 reads CASSHNRDHEQFF. CDR3 DNA: TGTGCCAGCAGCCATAACAGGGACCATGAGCAGTTCTTC.